The TCR beta chain under discussion was sequenced for a study of OX40 agonist ivuxolimab in advanced cancers. The V gene lost 1 base and the J gene lost 0 bases, with 10 bases spanning the gap. CDR1 is MDHEN and CDR2 is SYDVKM in the germline V gene. The CDR3 is made up of 16 amino acids. TCRdb's copy holds only in-frame clones and misses some; the assay was immunoSEQ multiplex PCR. Of 60,000 to 75,000 clones in the sample, about 85% were seen once. The chain recombines TRBV28 with TRBJ1-5; no reliable D call. The origin of this receptor is an adult with an advanced solid tumor such as melanoma, head and neck, liver or kidney cancer. Sequenced here: CD4+ or CD8+ T cells sorted from blood, sampled in a trial of the OX40 agonist ivuxolimab. The CDR3 region is CASSLFGQNSNQPQHF. DNA for the CDR3: TGTGCCAGCAGTTTATTCGGGCAAAATAGCAATCAGCCCCAGCATTTT.